The 18 T cell receptor beta chains in this list originate from one sample, sequenced in a study of monozygotic twins with inflammatory bowel disease. One entry per CDR3 protein, without DNA, is what TCRdb gives after re-calling the 5' RACE reads. Its listing shows 400,000 to 500,000 distinct CDR3 sequences. The material sequenced was blood. The receptors were gathered from a human donor with ulcerative colitis or Crohn's disease, or a healthy co-twin of an affected twin (not recorded which).

The chain uses TRBV29-1 and TRBJ2-2; the D gene TCRdb calls, TRBD1, cannot be checked with no DNA. The germline CDR1 and CDR2 sequences are SQVTM and ANQGSEA. This CDR3 spans 16 amino acids. CDR3 amino acids: CSVRNPRGRDTGELFF.

The genes are TRBV5-1 and TRBJ1-6. Per germline, CDR1 SGHRS and CDR2 YFSETQ. This CDR3 contains 18 residues. CDR3: CASSLLPQGLPVTSPLHF.

The rearrangement links TRBV5-1 to TRBJ2-2; the TCRdb D gene call, TRBD1, has no DNA to confirm it. This CDR3 has 16 residues. The germline V gene encodes CDR1 SGHRS and CDR2 YFSETQ. Here the CDR3 reads CASSLADRSNTGELFF.

V is TRBV15 and J is TRBJ1-5. Germline V CDR1 and CDR2: LNHNV, YYDKDF (reference sequence). The CDR3 sequence is 14 residues long. CDR3 sequence: CATRAGTTDQPQHF.

The V and J genes are TRBV6-5 and TRBJ2-1; TCRdb reports TRBD1, a call that lacks DNA to check it against. There are 16 residues in the CDR3. CDR1 is MNHEY and CDR2 is SVGAGI in the germline V gene. The CDR3 sequence: CASSYSPGEGSNEQFF.

This chain uses TRBV10-2 with TRBJ2-5; TCRdb proposes TRBD1, but this gene call is untestable without DNA. CDR1 is WSHSY and CDR2 is SAAADI in the germline V gene. The CDR3 sequence is 14 residues long. This chain's CDR3 is CASGGAGQLETQYF.

The J gene is TRBJ1-5, the V gene TRBV5-5; absent DNA, TCRdb's TRBD1 call cannot be checked. Germline CDR1 reads SGHKS; CDR2 reads YYEKEE (reference sequence). The CDR3 contains 16 residues. CDR3 in amino acids: CASSSHVGEKIQPQHF.

This chain connects TRBV18 to TRBJ1-6; TCRdb outputs TRBD1, but without DNA this stays unchecked. The CDR3 has 15 amino acids. The germline CDR1 and CDR2 sequences are KGHSH and LQKENI. This chain's CDR3 is CASSTGQGGGSPLHF.

The chain links TRBV14 to TRBJ1-1. The CDR3 covers 15 residues. In germline, CDR1 is SGHDN, CDR2 FVKESK. The CDR3 reads CASSQDLITNTEAFF.

The chain employs TRBV29-1 and TRBJ1-4; TCRdb lists TRBD1, though no DNA is available to test this call. The CDR3 spans 14 residues. Germline-derived CDR1 and CDR2 are SQVTM and ANQGSEA. CDR3 amino acids: CSVAGGRGNEKLFF.

The chain couples TRBV5-1 to TRBJ2-7; TCRdb's assignment of TRBD1 cannot be checked, as there is no DNA. CDR3 length: 15 amino acids. CDR1 is SGHRS, CDR2 YFSETQ, per germline. The CDR3 loop reads CASSLGHTPTYEQYF.

Here the CDR3 reads CASSLTLMDEQFF. The V gene is TRBV11-2, the J gene TRBJ2-1. The V gene's germline CDR1 is SGHAT and CDR2 FQNNGV. This CDR3 contains 13 residues.

This chain links TRBV29-1 with TRBJ2-2; TCRdb lists TRBD2, though no DNA is available to test this call. The CDR3 sequence is 13 residues long. Looked up from germline, CDR1 is SQVTM and CDR2 is ANQGSEA. This chain's CDR3 is CSATGRSTGELFF.

The V call is TRBV5-1, the J call TRBJ2-1; the TCRdb D gene call, TRBD2, has no DNA to confirm it. CDR1 is SGHRS, CDR2 YFSETQ, per germline. The CDR3 spans 16 residues. CDR3: CASSPGLVLAFNEQFF. Complete variable domain (other parts from reference TRBV5-1 and TRBJ2-1): KAGVTQTPRYLIKTRGQQVTLSCSPISGHRSVSWYQQTPGQGLQFLFEYFSETQRNKGNFPGRFSGRQFSNSRSEMNVSTLELGDSALYLCASSPGLVLAFNEQFFGPGTRLTVL.

The V gene is TRBV6-5, the J gene TRBJ2-6; TCRdb designates TRBD1, a call that cannot be tested without DNA. The CDR3 is made up of 18 amino acids. The V gene's germline CDR1 is MNHEY and CDR2 SVGAGI. This chain's CDR3 is CASSFLDRTSSGANVLTF.

The chain carries TRBV7-8 and TRBJ1-2; as DNA is missing, the TRBD1 call by TCRdb cannot be tested. In germline, CDR1 is SGHVS, CDR2 FQNEAQ. CDR3 size: 14 residues. The CDR3 region is CASSLRSRVDGYTF.

This sequence joins TRBV20-1 and TRBJ2-5. CDR1 is DFQATT, CDR2 SNEGSKA, per germline (reference sequence). The CDR3 has 13 residues. The chain's CDR3 is CSARKTHEETQYF.

The chain recombines TRBV5-6 with TRBJ2-5. Germline loops: CDR1 SGHDT, CDR2 YYEEEE. The CDR3 runs 12 residues. CDR3 sequence: CASSFSTETQYF.